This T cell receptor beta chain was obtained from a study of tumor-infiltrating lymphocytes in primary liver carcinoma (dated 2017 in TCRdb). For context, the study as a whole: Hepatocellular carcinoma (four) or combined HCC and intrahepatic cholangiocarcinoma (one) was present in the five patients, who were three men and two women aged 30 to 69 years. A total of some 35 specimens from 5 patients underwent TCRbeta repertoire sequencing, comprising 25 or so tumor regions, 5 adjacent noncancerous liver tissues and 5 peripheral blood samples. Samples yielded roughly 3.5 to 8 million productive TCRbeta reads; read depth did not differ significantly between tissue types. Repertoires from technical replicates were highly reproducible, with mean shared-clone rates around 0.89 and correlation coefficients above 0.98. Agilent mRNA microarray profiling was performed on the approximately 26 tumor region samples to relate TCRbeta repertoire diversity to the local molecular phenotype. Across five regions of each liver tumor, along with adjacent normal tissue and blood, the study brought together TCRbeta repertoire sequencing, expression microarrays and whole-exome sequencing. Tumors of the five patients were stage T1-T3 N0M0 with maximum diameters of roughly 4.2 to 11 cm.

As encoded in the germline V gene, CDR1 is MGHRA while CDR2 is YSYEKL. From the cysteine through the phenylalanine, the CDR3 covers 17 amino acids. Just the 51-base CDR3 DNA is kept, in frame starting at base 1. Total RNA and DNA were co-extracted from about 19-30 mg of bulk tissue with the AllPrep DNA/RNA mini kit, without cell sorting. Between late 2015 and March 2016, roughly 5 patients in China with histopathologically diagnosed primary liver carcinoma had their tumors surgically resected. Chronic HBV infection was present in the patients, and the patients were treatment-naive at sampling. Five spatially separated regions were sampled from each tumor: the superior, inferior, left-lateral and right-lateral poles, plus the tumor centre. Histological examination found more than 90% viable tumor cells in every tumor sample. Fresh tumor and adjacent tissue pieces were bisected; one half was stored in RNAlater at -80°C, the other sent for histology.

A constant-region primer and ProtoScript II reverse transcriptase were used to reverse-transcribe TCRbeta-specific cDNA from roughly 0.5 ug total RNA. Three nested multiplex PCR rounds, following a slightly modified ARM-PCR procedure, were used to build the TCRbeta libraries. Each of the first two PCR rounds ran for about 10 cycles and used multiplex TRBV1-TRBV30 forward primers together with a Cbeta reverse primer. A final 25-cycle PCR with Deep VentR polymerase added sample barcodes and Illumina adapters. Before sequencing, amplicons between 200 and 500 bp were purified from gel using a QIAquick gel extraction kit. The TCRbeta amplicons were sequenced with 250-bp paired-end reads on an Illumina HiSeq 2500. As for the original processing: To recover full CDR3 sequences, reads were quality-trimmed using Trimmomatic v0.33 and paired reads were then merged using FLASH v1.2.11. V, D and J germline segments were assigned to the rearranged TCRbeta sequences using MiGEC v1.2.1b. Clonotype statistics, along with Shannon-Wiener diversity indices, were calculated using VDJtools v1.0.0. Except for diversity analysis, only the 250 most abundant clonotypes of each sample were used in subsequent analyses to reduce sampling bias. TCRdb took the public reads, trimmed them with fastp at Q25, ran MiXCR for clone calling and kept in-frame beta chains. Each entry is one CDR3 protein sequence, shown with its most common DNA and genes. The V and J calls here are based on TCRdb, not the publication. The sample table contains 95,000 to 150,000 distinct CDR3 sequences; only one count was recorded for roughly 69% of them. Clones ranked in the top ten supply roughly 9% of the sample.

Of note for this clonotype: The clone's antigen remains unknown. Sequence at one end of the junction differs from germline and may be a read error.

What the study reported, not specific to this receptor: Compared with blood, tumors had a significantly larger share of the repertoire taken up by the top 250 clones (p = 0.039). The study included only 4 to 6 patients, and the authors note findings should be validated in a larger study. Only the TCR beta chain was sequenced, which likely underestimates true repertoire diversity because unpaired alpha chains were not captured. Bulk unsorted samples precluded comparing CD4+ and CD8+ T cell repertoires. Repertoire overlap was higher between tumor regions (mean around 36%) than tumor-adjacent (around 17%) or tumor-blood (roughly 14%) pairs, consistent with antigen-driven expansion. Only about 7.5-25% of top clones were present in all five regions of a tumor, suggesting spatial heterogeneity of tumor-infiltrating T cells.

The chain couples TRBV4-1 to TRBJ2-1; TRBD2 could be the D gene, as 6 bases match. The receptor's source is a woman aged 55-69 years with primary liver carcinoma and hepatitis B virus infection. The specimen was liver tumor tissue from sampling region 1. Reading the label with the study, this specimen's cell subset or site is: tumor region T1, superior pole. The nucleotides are TGCGCCTGCAGCCAAGGGGCTGTGGGAGGTTCCTACTATGAGCAGTTCTTC. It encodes CACSQGAVGGSYYEQFF.